These T cell receptor beta chains were read from a single sample in a study of T cell responses to AZD1222 COVID-19 vaccine. The repertoire was sequenced with immunoSEQ multiplex PCR; TCRdb's copy has only in-frame clones and lacks some. Of 200,000 or so clones listed, around 92% are singletons. The sample was peripheral blood, taken on day 0 of AZD1222 vaccination. Receptor source: an adult in good health. The CDR3 runs from the conserved cysteine through the conserved F or W. The D gene is left open where the match is weak. Clone size is shown for a subset of rows, as once, few, many or a class of expanded clone.

clone size: .; V gene: TRBV5-4; J gene: TRBJ2-1; D gene: .; CDR3 protein: CASSPPEGSYNEQFF; CDR3 DNA: TGTGCCAGCAGCCCCCCAGAGGGGTCCTACAATGAGCAGTTCTTC
clone size: .; V gene: TRBV4-1; J gene: TRBJ1-1; D gene: .; CDR3 protein: CASSQEGRLNTEAFF; CDR3 DNA: TGCGCCAGCAGCCAAGAGGGCAGACTGAACACTGAAGCTTTCTTT
clone size: .; V gene: TRBV27; J gene: TRBJ1-5; D gene: TRBD1; CDR3 protein: CASSNRGEGAWPQHF; CDR3 DNA: TGTGCCAGCAGTAACAGGGGAGAGGGGGCATGGCCCCAGCATTTT
clone size: .; V gene: TRBV27; J gene: TRBJ1-5; D gene: .; CDR3 protein: CASSPITSNQPQHF; CDR3 DNA: TGTGCCAGCAGTCCTATCACGTCGAATCAGCCCCAGCATTTT
clone size: .; V gene: TRBV2; J gene: TRBJ2-7; D gene: TRBD2; CDR3 protein: CASSKAGGEQYF; CDR3 DNA: TGTGCCAGCAGCAAAGCGGGGGGCGAGCAGTACTTC
clone size: .; V gene: TRBV10-3; J gene: TRBJ1-2; D gene: .; CDR3 protein: CAISAGGERSYGYTF; CDR3 DNA: TGTGCCATCAGTGCGGGGGGGGAGAGGAGCTATGGCTACACCTTC
clone size: .; V gene: TRBV3-1/TRBV3-2; J gene: TRBJ1-4; D gene: TRBD1; CDR3 protein: CASSQLGQGNEKLFF; CDR3 DNA: TGTGCCAGCAGCCAATTGGGACAGGGGAATGAAAAACTGTTTTTT
clone size: few; V gene: TRBV9; J gene: TRBJ2-1; D gene: .; CDR3 protein: CASSGLGSEQFF; CDR3 DNA: TGTGCCAGCAGCGGTTTAGGCAGTGAGCAGTTCTTC
clone size: .; V gene: TRBV5-1; J gene: TRBJ1-2; D gene: .; CDR3 protein: CASGLSTGNYGYTF; CDR3 DNA: TGCGCCAGCGGACTCTCCACAGGAAACTATGGCTACACCTTC
clone size: .; V gene: TRBV4-1; J gene: TRBJ1-4; D gene: TRBD1; CDR3 protein: CASSPLGQGLTNEKLFF; CDR3 DNA: TGCGCCAGCAGCCCGTTAGGACAGGGACTAACTAATGAAAAACTGTTTTTT
clone size: .; V gene: TRBV29-1; J gene: TRBJ1-5; D gene: .; CDR3 protein: CSVRQERNQPQHF; CDR3 DNA: TGCAGCGTGAGACAGGAGAGGAATCAGCCCCAGCATTTT
clone size: .; V gene: TRBV5-1; J gene: TRBJ2-3; D gene: .; CDR3 protein: CASSPRDFTDTQYF; CDR3 DNA: TGCGCCAGCAGCCCACGGGACTTCACAGATACGCAGTATTTT
clone size: .; V gene: TRBV6-1; J gene: TRBJ1-2; D gene: .; CDR3 protein: CASSERPRGVSYGYTF; CDR3 DNA: TGTGCCAGCAGTGAACGCCCCAGGGGAGTGAGCTATGGCTACACCTTC
clone size: .; V gene: TRBV20-1; J gene: TRBJ2-1; D gene: .; CDR3 protein: CSASAGGGNRGHFEQFF; CDR3 DNA: TGCAGTGCTAGTGCTGGCGGGGGAAACCGGGGGCACTTTGAGCAGTTCTTC
clone size: .; V gene: TRBV6-5; J gene: TRBJ1-6; D gene: .; CDR3 protein: CASTNDGASSPLHF; CDR3 DNA: TGTGCCAGCACCAATGACGGTGCCAGTTCACCCCTCCACTTT
clone size: .; V gene: TRBV5-1; J gene: TRBJ2-7; D gene: .; CDR3 protein: CASSGGTYRGWYF; CDR3 DNA: TGCGCCAGCAGCGGAGGGACCTACAGAGGGTGGTACTTC
clone size: .; V gene: TRBV29-1; J gene: TRBJ2-7; D gene: .; CDR3 protein: CSGLGRNPGNEQYF; CDR3 DNA: TGCAGCGGTCTTGGACGCAACCCCGGGAACGAGCAGTACTTC
clone size: .; V gene: TRBV10-3; J gene: TRBJ2-5; D gene: .; CDR3 protein: CAISVGQETQYF; CDR3 DNA: TGTGCCATCAGTGTCGGACAAGAGACCCAGTACTTC
clone size: .; V gene: TRBV27; J gene: TRBJ1-1; D gene: .; CDR3 protein: CASSLAGTWDTEAFF; CDR3 DNA: TGTGCCAGCAGTTTGGCCGGGACCTGGGACACTGAAGCTTTCTTT
clone size: once; V gene: TRBV3-1/TRBV3-2; J gene: TRBJ1-5; D gene: .; CDR3 protein: CASSGGAGVKGPQHF; CDR3 DNA: TGTGCCAGCAGCGGTGGGGCGGGAGTCAAGGGGCCCCAGCATTTT
clone size: .; V gene: TRBV11-2; J gene: TRBJ2-7; D gene: .; CDR3 protein: CASSLDTGLWPYEQYF; CDR3 DNA: TGTGCCAGCAGCTTAGATACAGGGTTATGGCCCTACGAGCAGTACTTC
clone size: .; V gene: TRBV5-1; J gene: TRBJ2-1; D gene: .; CDR3 protein: CASSLPNGYNEQFF; CDR3 DNA: TGCGCCAGCAGCCTCCCCAATGGATACAATGAGCAGTTCTTC
clone size: .; V gene: TRBV7-8; J gene: TRBJ1-6; D gene: .; CDR3 protein: CASSLMISNSPLHF; CDR3 DNA: TGTGCCAGCAGCTTAATGATCTCTAATTCACCCCTCCACTTT
clone size: .; V gene: TRBV10-3; J gene: TRBJ2-7; D gene: .; CDR3 protein: CAIRRESYEQYF; CDR3 DNA: TGTGCCATCCGGCGGGAATCCTACGAGCAGTACTTC
clone size: .; V gene: TRBV6-5; J gene: TRBJ1-1; D gene: .; CDR3 protein: CASSYSGYTEAFF; CDR3 DNA: TGTGCCAGCAGTTACTCCGGGTACACTGAAGCTTTCTTT
clone size: .; V gene: TRBV12-3/TRBV12-4; J gene: TRBJ1-6; D gene: .; CDR3 protein: CASRSGPTPLHF; CDR3 DNA: TGTGCCAGCAGGTCCGGTCCCACACCCCTCCACTTT
clone size: .; V gene: TRBV2; J gene: TRBJ1-3; D gene: TRBD1; CDR3 protein: CASSSRQGLFSGNTIYF; CDR3 DNA: TGTGCCAGCAGTTCTAGACAGGGGCTCTTCTCTGGAAACACCATATATTTT
clone size: .; V gene: TRBV6-5; J gene: TRBJ2-5; D gene: TRBD2; CDR3 protein: CASSPPPAGAPQYF; CDR3 DNA: TGTGCCAGCAGTCCCCCCCCTGCGGGAGCGCCCCAGTACTTC
clone size: .; V gene: TRBV12-3/TRBV12-4; J gene: TRBJ1-2; D gene: .; CDR3 protein: CASKSDDNYGYTF; CDR3 DNA: TGTGCCAGCAAATCGGACGATAACTATGGCTACACCTTC
clone size: .; V gene: TRBV2; J gene: TRBJ2-7; D gene: TRBD2; CDR3 protein: CASRSGTSDYEQYF; CDR3 DNA: TGTGCCAGCAGGTCCGGGACTAGCGACTACGAGCAGTACTTC
clone size: .; V gene: TRBV18; J gene: TRBJ1-2; D gene: TRBD1; CDR3 protein: CASSEIRTGDGYTF; CDR3 DNA: TGTGCCAGCTCAGAGATCAGGACAGGGGATGGCTACACCTTC
clone size: .; V gene: TRBV4-3; J gene: TRBJ1-2; D gene: TRBD1; CDR3 protein: CASSQDRGQGETGDGYTF; CDR3 DNA: TGCGCCAGCAGCCAAGATCGAGGACAGGGGGAAACTGGAGATGGCTACACCTTC
clone size: .; V gene: TRBV4-1; J gene: TRBJ1-1; D gene: .; CDR3 protein: CASSHGIYMNTEAFF; CDR3 DNA: TGCGCCAGCAGCCATGGCATATATATGAACACTGAAGCTTTCTTT
clone size: .; V gene: TRBV7-2; J gene: TRBJ1-4; D gene: TRBD1; CDR3 protein: CASSPDRGNEKLFF; CDR3 DNA: TGTGCCAGCAGCCCGGACAGGGGGAATGAAAAACTGTTTTTT
clone size: .; V gene: TRBV29-1; J gene: TRBJ1-2; D gene: TRBD1; CDR3 protein: CSVGQGRNYGYTF; CDR3 DNA: TGCAGCGTAGGACAGGGAAGAAACTATGGCTACACCTTC
clone size: .; V gene: TRBV3-1/TRBV3-2; J gene: TRBJ1-2; D gene: .; CDR3 protein: CASSLGLDYGYTF; CDR3 DNA: TGTGCCAGCAGCCTGGGGCTAGACTATGGCTACACCTTC
clone size: .; V gene: TRBV20-1; J gene: TRBJ1-2; D gene: .; CDR3 protein: CSASLGPYYGYTF; CDR3 DNA: TGCAGTGCTAGTCTCGGGCCATACTATGGCTACACCTTC
clone size: .; V gene: TRBV5-3; J gene: TRBJ1-1; D gene: .; CDR3 protein: CARSSLRGEAEGAFF; CDR3 DNA: TGTGCCAGAAGCTCCCTGAGAGGGGAGGCTGAGGGAGCTTTCTTT
clone size: once; V gene: TRBV23-1; J gene: TRBJ2-1; D gene: .; CDR3 protein: CASSQPLKYNEQFF; CDR3 DNA: TGCGCCAGCAGTCAACCACTGAAATACAATGAGCAGTTCTTC
clone size: .; V gene: TRBV7-8; J gene: TRBJ1-1; D gene: .; CDR3 protein: CASSLALQPGVGVDTEAFF; CDR3 DNA: TGTGCCAGCAGCTTAGCCCTCCAACCCGGGGTAGGGGTAGACACTGAAGCTTTCTTT